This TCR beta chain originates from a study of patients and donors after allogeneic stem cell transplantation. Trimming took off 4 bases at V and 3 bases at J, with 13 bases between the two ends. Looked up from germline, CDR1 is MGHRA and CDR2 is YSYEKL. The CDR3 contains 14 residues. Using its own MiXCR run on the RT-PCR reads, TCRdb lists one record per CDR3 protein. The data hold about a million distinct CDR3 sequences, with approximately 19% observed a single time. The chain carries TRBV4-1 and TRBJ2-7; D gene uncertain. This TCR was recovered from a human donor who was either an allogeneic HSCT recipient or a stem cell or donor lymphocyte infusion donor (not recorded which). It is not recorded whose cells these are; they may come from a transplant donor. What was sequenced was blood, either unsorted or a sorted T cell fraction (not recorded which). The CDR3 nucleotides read TGCGCCAGCAGCCTAGAGCCTGAAAACTACGAGCAGTACTTC. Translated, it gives CASSLEPENYEQYF.